These 23 T cell receptor beta chains share one sample of origin, sequenced in a study of regulatory T cells in long-lasting Graves disease. The time point was: persistent/refractory GD, antithyroid drugs over 5 years with positive TRAb. With RNA extracted from PBMCs as input, the TCR library was made. Arm-PCR of CDR3 regions with iRepertoire HTBI primers generated TCR beta libraries. TCRdb reanalysed the multiplex PCR reads using MiXCR and keeps one entry per CDR3 protein. Of approximately 360,000 distinct CDR3 sequences listed, roughly 23% are singletons. Sample: peripheral blood mononuclear cells (PBMCs), taken when the disease was refractory, from a patient treated with antithyroid drugs. The receptors come from a middle-aged woman with Graves disease.

The chain is built from TRBV10-2 and TRBJ2-7, with unresolved D. The CDR3 consists of 12 residues. CDR1 and CDR2 (germline): WSHSY, SAAADI. V shed 4 bases and J shed 2 bases, with 6 bases lying between them. CDR3 in amino acids: CASSGHPYEQYF. Here the CDR3 DNA reads TGCGCCAGCAGTGGACACCCCTACGAGCAGTACTTC.

The table lists this clonotype with many counts. The gene calls are TRBV28 and TRBJ2-7, with D possibly being TRBD2 (5 bases). The V end lost 6 bases, the J end lost 1 base, and 13 bases lay between the germline ends. The germline V gene encodes CDR1 MDHEN and CDR2 SYDVKM. The CDR3 is 14 amino acids. DNA for the CDR3: TGTGCCAGCAGGCAAGACGGGGTATCCTACGAGCAGTACTTC. It is translated as CASRQDGVSYEQYF.

In this sample, this clonotype turned up a few times. The chain carries TRBV6-2 or TRBV6-3 and TRBJ2-1, with TRBD2 identical over 9 bases. Germline lookup yields CDR1 MNHEY and CDR2 SVGEGT. CDR3 length: 15 residues. With 5 bases clipped from V and 9 bases from J, the junction kept 11 bases outside the gene matches. The CDR3 nucleotides read TGTGCCAGCAGTGTTTGGCTAGCGGGAAGGGGTGAGCAGTTCTTC. It translates to CASSVWLAGRGEQFF.

As to this clonotype: A clone one base away is much larger, so this may be a read error. The V gene is TRBV12-3 or TRBV12-4, the J gene TRBJ2-5, with 8 bases lining up with TRBD1. The J call may be faulty, since TRBJ2-7 better matches the DNA end. The CDR3 runs 14 residues. The CDR3 nucleotides read TGTGCCAGCAGTTCGACAGGGGATTTGTACGAGCAGTACTTC. Amino acids: CASSSTGDLYEQYF.

This clonotype showed up many times. The V and J genes are TRBV11-1 and TRBJ2-7; D is ambiguous. This CDR3 region has 14 residues. The V end was cut by 7 bases, the J end by 6 bases, with 19 bases between. From germline, CDR1 is SGHAT and CDR2 FQDESV (reference sequence). CDR3 sequence: CASTVNGRVGEQYF. In nucleotides, the CDR3 is TGTGCCAGCACCGTAAATGGGCGCGTCGGCGAGCAGTACTTC.

There are many counts of this clonotype. The chain uses TRBV10-3 and TRBJ1-2, with D possibly TRBD1 on 6 matching bases. V shed 2 bases and J shed 4 bases, with 14 bases lying between them. This CDR3 is built from 15 residues. Germline V gene data show CDR1 as ENHRY and CDR2 as SYGVKD. In DNA, the CDR3 is TGTGCCATCAGTGAGCAGGGGCAGCCAAGCTATGGCTACACCTTC. It is translated as CAISEQGQPSYGYTF.

Ten or more counts support this clonotype. This rearrangement joins TRBV28 to TRBJ1-4; D is undetermined. From germline, CDR1 is MDHEN and CDR2 SYDVKM. With 5 bases removed from V and 0 bases from J, the gap between germline ends came to 19 bases. CDR3 length equals 18 residues. This CDR3 reads CASSARHRPSTTNEKLFF. Written as DNA, the CDR3 is TGTGCCAGCAGTGCTAGACACCGACCTTCAACAACTAATGAAAAACTGTTTTTT.

As for this clonotype: A far larger clone is off by one base, so a read error is likely. Here the CDR3 reads CAISDLPGTTPTDTQYF. In DNA form, the CDR3 reads TGTGCCATCAGTGATCTTCCGGGAACAACACCCACAGATACGCAGTATTTT. The chain is built from TRBV28 and TRBJ2-3, with a weak D call TRBD2 (5 bases). The CDR3 totals 17 residues. Germline values: CDR1 MDHEN, CDR2 SYDVKM.

This clonotype was detected ten times or more. The chain couples TRBV20-1 to TRBJ2-5, with D possibly being TRBD1 (5 bases). CDR1 DFQATT and CDR2 SNEGSKA come from the germline V gene (reference sequence). V lost 7 bases and J 5 bases, leaving 20 bases between the germline ends. The CDR3 covers 14 residues. The CDR3 sequence: CSGEQPDKRETQYF. The CDR3 nucleotides read TGCAGTGGGGAACAACCGGACAAAAGGGAGACCCAGTACTTC.

The chain links TRBV7-2 to TRBJ2-5, with D possibly TRBD2 on 6 matching bases. Trimming pared 1 base from V and 5 bases from J, leaving 14 bases between. In germline, CDR1 is SGHTA, CDR2 FQGNSA. CDR3 length: 15 amino acids. This CDR3 is CASSLGWGEAETQYF. In DNA form, the CDR3 reads TGTGCCAGCAGCTTAGGATGGGGGGAGGCGGAGACCCAGTACTTC.

Remarks on this clonotype: One base away lies a much larger clone, so this may be a sequencing read error. The CDR3 bases are TGTGCCACCAGCAGAGGAGAATATAGCAATCAGCCCCGGCATTTT. This gives the protein CATSRGEYSNQPRHF. This chain uses TRBV15 with TRBJ1-5; D uncertain. Germline V gene data show CDR1 as LNHNV and CDR2 as YYDKDF (reference sequence). The CDR3 length is 15 residues.

This clonotype was observed a few times. V and J are TRBV18 and TRBJ2-1; 14 nucleotides agree with TRBD2. V gave up 3 bases and J gave up 5 bases; unmatched junction bases: 3. This CDR3 spans 16 amino acids. Looked up from germline, CDR1 is KGHSH and CDR2 is LQKENI. CDR3 loop: CASSPGLAGGHNEQFF. In DNA form, the CDR3 reads TGTGCCAGCTCACCTGGACTAGCGGGAGGTCACAATGAGCAGTTCTTC.

V is TRBV3-1 and J is TRBJ1-5, with 9 bases aligning to TRBD1. V shed 4 bases, J shed 7 bases, and the junction held 8 bases outside the gene matches. Germline V gene lookup returns CDR1 LGHDT and CDR2 YNNKEL (reference sequence). The CDR3 has 15 residues. The CDR3 sequence: CASSPAGQGKQPQHF. CDR3 coding DNA: TGTGCCAGCAGCCCCGCCGGACAGGGGAAGCAGCCCCAGCATTTT. Complete variable domain (other parts from reference TRBV3-1 and TRBJ1-5): DTAVSQTPKYLVTQMGNDKSIKCEQNLGHDTMYWYKQDSKKFLKIMFSYNNKELIINETVPNRFSPKSPDKAHLNLHINSLELGDSAVYFCASSPAGQGKQPQHFGDGTRLSIL.

The gene calls are TRBV7-9 and TRBJ2-5; possibly TRBD2 for D (5 bases). The CDR3 contains 13 residues. Germline values: CDR1 SEHNR, CDR2 FQNEAQ (reference sequence). V lost 2 bases, J lost 9 bases, and 13 bases lay in between. CDR3 nucleotides: TGTGCCAGCAGCTTACCCGGGCCGGAGGCCCAGTACTTC. It codes for CASSLPGPEAQYF.

Many counts were recorded for this clonotype. The J gene is TRBJ2-7, the V gene TRBV28, with 10 bases aligning to TRBD2. CDR3 length: 19 amino acids. With 3 bases clipped from V and 4 bases from J, the junction kept 18 bases outside the gene matches. Germline CDR1 reads MDHEN; CDR2 reads SYDVKM. The DNA of the CDR3 is TGTGCCAGCAGTTTCGGCTATTCGCGGCTAGCGGGAGATGTGTACGAGCAGTACTTC. As protein: CASSFGYSRLAGDVYEQYF. The whole variable domain, remainder taken from reference TRBV28 and TRBJ2-7, is DVKVTQSSRYLVKRTGEKVFLECVQDMDHENMFWYRQDPGLGLRLIYFSYDVKMKEKGDIPEGYSVSREKKERFSLILESASTNQTSMYLCASSFGYSRLAGDVYEQYFGPGTRLTVT.

This clonotype was picked up a small number of times. The chain couples TRBV28 to TRBJ1-3, with no clear D. Germline CDR1 and CDR2: MDHEN and SYDVKM. The V gene lost 6 bases and the J gene lost 2 bases, with 11 bases spanning the gap. The CDR3 sequence is 14 residues long. CDR3 sequence (DNA): TGTGCCAGCAGACTGGACTTGACTGGAAACACCATATATTTT. It translates to CASRLDLTGNTIYF.

Note on this clonotype: No conserved phenylalanine or tryptophan is present at the end of the CDR3, so a read error is the likely explanation. J is TRBJ2-7 and V is TRBV5-6; D is unresolved. CDR3 size: 14 residues. The V gene's germline CDR1 is SGHDT and CDR2 YYEEEE. V was trimmed by 1 base and J by 6 bases, leaving 14 bases between them. This CDR3 is CASSLLRSSGEQYL. The DNA of the CDR3 is TGTGCCAGCAGCTTGCTTCGGTCCTCCGGCGAGCAGTACCTC.

This clonotype was detected ten times or more. The V gene is TRBV6-5, the J gene TRBJ1-5; perhaps TRBD1 as D (6 bases). The germline V gene encodes CDR1 MNHEY and CDR2 SVGAGI. The CDR3 has 16 residues. Trimming removed 4 bases at V and 1 base at J, with 14 bases between. As DNA, the CDR3 is TGTGCCAGCAGTTCATCGGGACATACAAGCAATCAGCCCCAGCATTTT. Translation gives CASSSSGHTSNQPQHF.

This clonotype was detected a few times. This chain links TRBV3-1 with TRBJ2-2; D is perhaps TRBD2 (6 bases). V gave up 4 bases and J gave up 6 bases, with 15 bases separating them. Germline CDR1 reads LGHDT; CDR2 reads YNNKEL (reference sequence). This CDR3 contains 15 residues. CDR3 sequence reads: CASSPGVMGAGELFF. The CDR3 region has the DNA TGTGCCAGCAGCCCGGGGGTGATGGGGGCCGGGGAGCTGTTTTTT.

The V and J genes are TRBV4-1 and TRBJ2-7; the D gene could be TRBD1 or TRBD2 (7 bases each). Germline V gene lookup returns CDR1 MGHRA and CDR2 YSYEKL. V shed 4 bases and J shed 6 bases, with 19 bases lying between them. The CDR3 extends over 15 amino acids. In nucleotides, the CDR3 is TGCGCCAGCAGCCTCCAGGGGGGGGCGCGGAGCGAGCAGTACTTC. This gives the protein CASSLQGGARSEQYF.

This clonotype was picked up a small number of times. The CDR3 sequence is CSARDRNRDNQPQHF. DNA for the CDR3: TGCAGTGCTAGAGATCGTAACAGGGACAATCAGCCCCAGCATTTT. The chain links TRBV20-1 to TRBJ1-5, with D maybe TRBD1 (6 bases). Trimming stripped 0 bases from V and 3 bases from J, with 12 bases between. Germline CDR1 is DFQATT and CDR2 is SNEGSKA (reference sequence). The CDR3 has 15 residues.

This clonotype was seen many times. The chain couples TRBV20-1 to TRBJ2-5, with TRBD2 matching over 7 bases. CDR3 length equals 12 residues. The V and J ends lost 7 bases and 2 bases, in that order; junction bases with no gene match: 4. Looked up from germline, CDR1 is DFQATT and CDR2 is SNEGSKA (reference sequence). The CDR3 DNA reads TGCAGTGGAGTCGGGAGGCAAGAGACCCAGTACTTC. Amino acid sequence: CSGVGRQETQYF.

The gene calls are TRBV20-1 and TRBJ2-2; the match to TRBD1 covers 8 bases. V shed 0 bases, J shed 4 bases, and the junction held 7 bases outside the gene matches. This CDR3 is built from 16 residues. CDR1 and CDR2 from the germline V gene are DFQATT and SNEGSKA (reference sequence). CDR3: CSARDWGQETTGELFF. In DNA form, the CDR3 reads TGCAGTGCTAGAGATTGGGGACAGGAGACCACCGGGGAGCTGTTTTTT.